This T cell receptor (beta chain) was profiled in a study of blood T cells in healthy people across ages. Then a second PCR, running about 7 to 11 cycles, was carried out with a sample-barcoded 5' primer and a J-beta primer mix. TCRdb reanalysed the 5' RACE reads using MiXCR and keeps one entry per CDR3 protein. The sample has hundreds of thousands of distinct CDR3 sequences; over 40% are singletons. Sequencing was carried out using blood. The receptor comes from a woman of 80 years or more in good health.

DNA for the CDR3: TGCAGTGCTAGTTTAGCGGTTAGCACAGATACGCAGTATTTT. Protein: CSASLAVSTDTQYF. This chain links TRBV20-1 with TRBJ2-3, with a possible D match to TRBD2 (6 bases). Germline V gives CDR1 DFQATT, CDR2 SNEGSKA (reference sequence). The CDR3 totals 14 residues. V was trimmed by 3 bases and J by 0 bases, leaving 10 bases between them.